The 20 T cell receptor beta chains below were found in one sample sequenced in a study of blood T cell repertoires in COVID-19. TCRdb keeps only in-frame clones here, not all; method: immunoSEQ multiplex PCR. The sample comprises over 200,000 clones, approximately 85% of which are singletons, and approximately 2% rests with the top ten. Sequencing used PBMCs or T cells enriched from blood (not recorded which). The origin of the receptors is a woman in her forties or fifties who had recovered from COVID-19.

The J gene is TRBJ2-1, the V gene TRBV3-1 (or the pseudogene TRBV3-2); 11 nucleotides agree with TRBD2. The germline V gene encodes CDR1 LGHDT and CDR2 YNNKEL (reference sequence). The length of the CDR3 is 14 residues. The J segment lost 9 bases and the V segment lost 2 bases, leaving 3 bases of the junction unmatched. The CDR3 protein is CASSQTSGRGEQFF. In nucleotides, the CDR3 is TGTGCCAGCAGCCAAACTAGCGGGAGAGGTGAGCAGTTCTTC.

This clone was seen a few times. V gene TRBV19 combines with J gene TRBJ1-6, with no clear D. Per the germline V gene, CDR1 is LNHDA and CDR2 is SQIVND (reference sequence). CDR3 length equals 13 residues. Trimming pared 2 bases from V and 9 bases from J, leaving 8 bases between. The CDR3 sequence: CASSISTGSPLHF. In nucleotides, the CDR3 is TGTGCCAGTAGTATATCTACGGGTTCACCCCTCCACTTT.

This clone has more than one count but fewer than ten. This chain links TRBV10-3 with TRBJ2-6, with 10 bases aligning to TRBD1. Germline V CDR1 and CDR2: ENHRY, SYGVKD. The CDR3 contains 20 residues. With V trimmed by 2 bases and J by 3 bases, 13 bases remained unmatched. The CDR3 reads CAISETSPRQGAGGANVLTF. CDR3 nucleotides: TGTGCCATCAGTGAGACGAGTCCGAGACAGGGGGCTGGTGGGGCCAACGTCCTGACTTTC.

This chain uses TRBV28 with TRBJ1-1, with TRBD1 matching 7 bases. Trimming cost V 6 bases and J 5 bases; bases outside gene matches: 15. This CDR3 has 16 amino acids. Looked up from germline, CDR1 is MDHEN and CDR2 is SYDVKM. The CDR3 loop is CASSTPGEGAWTEAFF. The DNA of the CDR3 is TGTGCCAGCAGCACCCCTGGAGAGGGGGCTTGGACTGAAGCTTTCTTT.

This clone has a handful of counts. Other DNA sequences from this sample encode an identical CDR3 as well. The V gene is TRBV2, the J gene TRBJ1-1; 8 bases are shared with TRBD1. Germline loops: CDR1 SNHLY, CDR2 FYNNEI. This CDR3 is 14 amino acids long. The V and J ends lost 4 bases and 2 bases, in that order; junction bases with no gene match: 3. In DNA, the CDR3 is TGTGCCAGCAGTGCCGACAGGGGTAACACTGAAGCTTTCTTT. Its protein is CASSADRGNTEAFF. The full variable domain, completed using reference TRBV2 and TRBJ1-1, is EPEVTQTPSHQVTQMGQEVILRCVPISNHLYFYWYRQILGQKVEFLVSFYNNEISEKSEIFDDQFSVERPDGSNFTLKIRSTKLEDSAMYFCASSADRGNTEAFFGQGTRLTVV.

CDR3 sequence (DNA): TGTGCCAGCAGTGTAACCGACAGTATCCAAGAGACCCAGTACTTC. It translates to CASSVTDSIQETQYF. The chain links TRBV28 to TRBJ2-5, with D tentatively TRBD1 (5 bases). Trimming removed 5 bases at V and 1 base at J, with 14 bases between. The germline V gene encodes CDR1 MDHEN and CDR2 SYDVKM. The CDR3 runs to 15 residues. Drawing the rest from reference TRBV28 and TRBJ2-5, the complete variable domain is DVKVTQSSRYLVKRTGEKVFLECVQDMDHENMFWYRQDPGLGLRLIYFSYDVKMKEKGDIPEGYSVSREKKERFSLILESASTNQTSMYLCASSVTDSIQETQYFGPGTRLLVL.

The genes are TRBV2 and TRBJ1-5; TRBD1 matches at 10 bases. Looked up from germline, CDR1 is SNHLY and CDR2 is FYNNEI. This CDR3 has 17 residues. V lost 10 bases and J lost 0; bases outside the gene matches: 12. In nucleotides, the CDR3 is TGTGCCAACATAGGCGGGACAGGGGAAGATAGCAATCAGCCCCAGCATTTT. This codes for CANIGGTGEDSNQPQHF.

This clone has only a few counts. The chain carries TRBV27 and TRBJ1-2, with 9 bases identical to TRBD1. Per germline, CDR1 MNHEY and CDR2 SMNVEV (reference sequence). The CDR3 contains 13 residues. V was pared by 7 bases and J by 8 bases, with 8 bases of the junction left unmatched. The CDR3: CASKGDRVSGYTF. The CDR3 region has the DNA TGTGCCAGCAAAGGGGACAGGGTCAGCGGCTACACCTTC.

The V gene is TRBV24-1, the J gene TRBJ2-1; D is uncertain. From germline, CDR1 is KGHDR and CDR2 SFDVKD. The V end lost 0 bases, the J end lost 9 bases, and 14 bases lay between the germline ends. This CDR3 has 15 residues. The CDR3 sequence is CATSDLRVSSVEQFF. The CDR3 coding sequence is TGTGCCACCAGTGATTTGCGGGTTTCGAGCGTTGAGCAGTTCTTC.

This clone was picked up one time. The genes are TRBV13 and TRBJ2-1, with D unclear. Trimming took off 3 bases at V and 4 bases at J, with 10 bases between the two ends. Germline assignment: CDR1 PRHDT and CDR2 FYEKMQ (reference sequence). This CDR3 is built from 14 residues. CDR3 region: CASSFRANYNEQFF. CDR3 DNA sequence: TGTGCCAGCAGCTTTAGAGCTAATTACAATGAGCAGTTCTTC.

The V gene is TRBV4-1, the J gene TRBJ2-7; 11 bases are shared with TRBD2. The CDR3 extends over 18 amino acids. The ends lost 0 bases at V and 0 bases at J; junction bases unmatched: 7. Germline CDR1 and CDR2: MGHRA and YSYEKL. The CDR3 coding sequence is TGCGCCAGCAGCCAAGATATTGGGGGACTAGCGGACTCCTACGAGCAGTACTTC. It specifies CASSQDIGGLADSYEQYF.

CDR3 loop: CASSERGLSNQPQHF. In nucleotides, the CDR3 is TGTGCCAGCAGTGAGAGGGGACTTAGCAATCAGCCCCAGCATTTT. The V call is TRBV27, the J call TRBJ1-5; TRBD1 is a possible D gene (5 bases). V lost 5 bases and J 0 bases, leaving 11 bases between the germline ends. The CDR3 has 15 residues. Per germline, CDR1 MNHEY and CDR2 SMNVEV (reference sequence).

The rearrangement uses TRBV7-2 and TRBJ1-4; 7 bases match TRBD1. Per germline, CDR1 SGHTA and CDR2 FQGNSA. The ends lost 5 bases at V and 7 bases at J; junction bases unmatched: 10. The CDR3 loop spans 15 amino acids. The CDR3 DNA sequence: TGTGCCAGCAGCCACGGGACAGCCTTAATTGAAAAACTGTTTTTT. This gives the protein CASSHGTALIEKLFF.

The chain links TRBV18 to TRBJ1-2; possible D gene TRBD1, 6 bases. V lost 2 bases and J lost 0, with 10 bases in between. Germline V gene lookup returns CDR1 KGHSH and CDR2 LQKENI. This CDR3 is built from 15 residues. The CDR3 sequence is CASSPGTPANYGYTF. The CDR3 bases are TGTGCCAGCTCACCAGGGACACCAGCTAACTATGGCTACACCTTC.

The CDR3, as DNA: TGCGCCAGCAGCTGGGCCAGCTCCACTGAAGCTTTCTTT. It is translated as CASSWASSTEAFF. This chain connects TRBV5-1 to TRBJ1-1; D remains unclear. Trimming cost V 3 bases and J 4 bases, with 10 bases left between them. CDR3 length equals 13 residues. Germline CDR1 reads SGHRS; CDR2 reads YFSETQ.

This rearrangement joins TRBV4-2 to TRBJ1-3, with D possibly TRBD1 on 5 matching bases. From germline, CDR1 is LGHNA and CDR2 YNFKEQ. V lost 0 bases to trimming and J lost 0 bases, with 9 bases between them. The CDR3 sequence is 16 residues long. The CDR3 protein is CASSQETGSSGNTIYF. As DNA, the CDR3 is TGTGCCAGCAGCCAAGAAACAGGTAGCTCTGGAAACACCATATATTTT.

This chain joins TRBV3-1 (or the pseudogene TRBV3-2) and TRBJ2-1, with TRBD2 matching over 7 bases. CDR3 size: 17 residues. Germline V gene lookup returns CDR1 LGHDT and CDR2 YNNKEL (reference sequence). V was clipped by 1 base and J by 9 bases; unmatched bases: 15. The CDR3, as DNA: TGTGCCAGCAGCCAAGGGAGCTGGGGGAGGGCCAAAAGTGAGCAGTTCTTC. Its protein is CASSQGSWGRAKSEQFF.

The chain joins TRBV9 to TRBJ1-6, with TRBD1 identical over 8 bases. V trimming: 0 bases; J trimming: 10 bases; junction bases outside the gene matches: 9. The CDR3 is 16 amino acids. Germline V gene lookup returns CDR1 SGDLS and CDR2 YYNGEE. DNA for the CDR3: TGTGCCAGCAGCGTAGAAGGTCAGGGGGCGAACTCACCCCTCCACTTT. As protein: CASSVEGQGANSPLHF. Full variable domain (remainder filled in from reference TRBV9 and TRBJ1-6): DSGVTQTPKHLITATGQRVTLRCSPRSGDLSVYWYQQSLDQGLQFLIQYYNGEERAKGNILERFSAQQFPDLHSELNLSSLELGDSALYFCASSVEGQGANSPLHFGNGTRLTVT.

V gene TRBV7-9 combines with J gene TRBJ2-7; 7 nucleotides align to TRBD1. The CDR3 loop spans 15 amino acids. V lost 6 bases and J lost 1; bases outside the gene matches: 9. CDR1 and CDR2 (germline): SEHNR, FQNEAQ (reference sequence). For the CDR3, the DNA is TGTGCCAGCAGTCCCGGACAGGTGGTTTCCTACGAGCAGTACTTC. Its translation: CASSPGQVVSYEQYF.

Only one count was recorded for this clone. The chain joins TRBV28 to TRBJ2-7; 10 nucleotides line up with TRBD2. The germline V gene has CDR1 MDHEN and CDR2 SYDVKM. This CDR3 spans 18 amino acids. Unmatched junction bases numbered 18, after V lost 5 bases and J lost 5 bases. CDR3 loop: CASSPVSAGGLILHEQYF. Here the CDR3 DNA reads TGTGCCAGCAGTCCCGTCTCAGCGGGAGGGCTAATCCTCCACGAGCAGTACTTC.